Below, one T cell receptor beta chain is given with its context. What it binds is not known. This sample was included in a study of Ad26.COV2.S vaccination and SARS-CoV-2 variants. TCRdb keeps only in-frame clones here, not all; method: immunoSEQ multiplex PCR. The sample consists of 46,000 or so clones, about 80% of them appearing once. Germline CDR1 SGHNT, CDR2 YYREEE (reference sequence). V shed 0 bases and J shed 0 bases, with 12 bases lying between them. The CDR3 contains 16 residues. General observations from the study: The TCR breadth and depth analyses may have produced an underestimate of total T cell responses.

This rearrangement joins TRBV5-4 to TRBJ1-2; D not resolved. This sample comprised peripheral blood, obtained after recovery from COVID-19. This receptor was identified in a human donor who had recovered from COVID-19. CDR3: CASSLGRREANYGYTF. CDR3 DNA sequence: TGTGCCAGCAGCTTGGGGCGTCGGGAAGCTAACTATGGCTACACCTTC.